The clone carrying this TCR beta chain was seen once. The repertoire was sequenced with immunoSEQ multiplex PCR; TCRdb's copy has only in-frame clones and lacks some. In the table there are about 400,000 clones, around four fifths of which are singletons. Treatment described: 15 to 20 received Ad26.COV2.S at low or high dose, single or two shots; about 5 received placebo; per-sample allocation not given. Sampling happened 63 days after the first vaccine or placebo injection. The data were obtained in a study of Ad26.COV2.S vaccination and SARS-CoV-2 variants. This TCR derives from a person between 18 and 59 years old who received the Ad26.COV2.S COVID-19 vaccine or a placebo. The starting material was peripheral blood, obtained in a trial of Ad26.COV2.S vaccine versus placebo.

This chain's CDR3 is CASSRTNTGSREQYF. The CDR3 DNA follows: TGCGCCAGCAGCCGAACTAACACAGGGTCGCGCGAGCAGTACTTC. This chain connects TRBV4-3 to TRBJ2-7, with D possibly matching TRBD1 (6 bases). CDR1 LGHNA and CDR2 YSLEER come from the germline V gene. The CDR3 covers 15 residues. V lost 4 bases to trimming and J lost 6 bases, with 19 bases between them.